This T cell receptor beta chain was recovered during a study of Tregs in tolerant kidney transplant recipients. Data came from immunoSEQ multiplex PCR; TCRdb stores just in-frame clones and leaves some out. The sample lists about 110,000 clones, roughly 90% seen once, with nearly 0.35% in the top ten. Study-wide results and caveats: Some patients' samples used different primers over time, so nucleotide sequences weren't comparable. Findings come from small patient numbers and require larger validation.

On this clone itself: The antigen is not known.

The length of the CDR3 is 16 residues. From germline, CDR1 is SGHTS and CDR2 YDEGEE. V lost 2 bases, J lost 3 bases, and 16 bases lay in between. This receptor was identified in a human donor who received a combined kidney and bone marrow transplant. The material sequenced was CD4+ T cells from blood, taken before the transplant. The V and J genes are TRBV5-8 and TRBJ2-3, with a weak D call TRBD2 (5 bases). CDR3 protein: CASSFGSGESTDTQYF. In DNA, the CDR3 is TGTGCCAGCAGCTTTGGGTCCGGGGAGTCAACAGATACGCAGTATTTT.